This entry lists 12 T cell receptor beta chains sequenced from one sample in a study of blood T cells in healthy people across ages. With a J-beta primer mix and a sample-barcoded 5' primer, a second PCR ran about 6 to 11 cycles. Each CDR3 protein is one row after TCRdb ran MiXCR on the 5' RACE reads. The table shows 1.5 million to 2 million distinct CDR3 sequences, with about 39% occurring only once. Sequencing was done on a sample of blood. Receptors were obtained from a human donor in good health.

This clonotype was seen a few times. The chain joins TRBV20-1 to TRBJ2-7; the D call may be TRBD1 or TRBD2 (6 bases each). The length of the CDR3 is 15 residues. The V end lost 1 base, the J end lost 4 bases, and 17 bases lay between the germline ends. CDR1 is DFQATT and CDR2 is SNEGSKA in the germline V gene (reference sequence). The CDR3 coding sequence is TGCAGTGCTAGAGGCGGCGGGACATCCACTTACGAGCAGTACTTC. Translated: CSARGGGTSTYEQYF.

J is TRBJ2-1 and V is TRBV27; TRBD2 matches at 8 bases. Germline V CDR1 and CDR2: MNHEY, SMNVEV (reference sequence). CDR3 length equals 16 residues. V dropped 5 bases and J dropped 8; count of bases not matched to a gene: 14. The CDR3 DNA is TGTGCCAGCAGTCCCAGCGAACTAGCGGTGGGATATGAGCAGTTCTTC. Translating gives CASSPSELAVGYEQFF.

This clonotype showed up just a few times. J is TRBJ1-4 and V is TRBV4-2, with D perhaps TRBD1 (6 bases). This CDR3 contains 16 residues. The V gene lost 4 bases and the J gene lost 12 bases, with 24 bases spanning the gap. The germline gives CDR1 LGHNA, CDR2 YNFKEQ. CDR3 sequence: CASSLYRDNIRWELFF. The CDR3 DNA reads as TGTGCCAGCAGCCTATACCGGGACAACATTCGATGGGAACTGTTTTTT.

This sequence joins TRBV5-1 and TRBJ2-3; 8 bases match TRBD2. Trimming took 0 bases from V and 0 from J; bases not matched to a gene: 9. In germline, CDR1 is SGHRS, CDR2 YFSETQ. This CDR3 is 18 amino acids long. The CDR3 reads CASSLDARTSTSTDTQYF. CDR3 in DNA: TGCGCCAGCAGCTTGGATGCTAGGACTAGCACTAGCACAGATACGCAGTATTTT.

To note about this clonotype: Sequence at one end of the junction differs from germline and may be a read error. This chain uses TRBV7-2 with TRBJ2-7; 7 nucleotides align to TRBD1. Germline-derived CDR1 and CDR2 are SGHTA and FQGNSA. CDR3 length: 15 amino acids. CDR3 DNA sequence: TGTGCCAGCAACTTACTGGCCGACAGGGACTACGAGCAGTACTTC. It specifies CASNLLADRDYEQYF.

CDR3 nucleotide sequence: TGTGCCAGCGTGAGCGGGGTGAATACAGATACGCAGTATTTT. Protein: CASVSGVNTDTQYF. This chain links TRBV12-3 or TRBV12-4 with TRBJ2-3; TRBD2 matches at 7 bases. The CDR3 loop spans 14 amino acids. V lost 8 bases, J lost 3 bases, and 8 bases stayed unmatched.

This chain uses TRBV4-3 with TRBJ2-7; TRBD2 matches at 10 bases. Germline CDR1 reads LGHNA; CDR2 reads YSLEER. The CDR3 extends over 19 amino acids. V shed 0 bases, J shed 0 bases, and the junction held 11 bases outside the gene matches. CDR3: CASSQDLASGGRSSYEQYF. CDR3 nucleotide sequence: TGCGCCAGCAGCCAAGATCTGGCTAGCGGGGGCCGTAGCTCCTACGAGCAGTACTTC.

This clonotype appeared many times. The CDR3 reads CASSPDRGLSYEQYF. Written as DNA, the CDR3 is TGTGCCAGCAGTCCGGACAGGGGGCTCTCCTACGAGCAGTACTTC. This chain links TRBV12-3 or TRBV12-4 with TRBJ2-7, with 11 bases aligning to TRBD1. CDR3 length: 15 amino acids. The trim removed 5 bases at V and 0 bases at J, leaving 3 bases unmatched.

CDR3 in amino acids: CAISVGGQGRDEQYF. The CDR3 bases are TGTGCCATCAGTGTGGGGGGACAGGGGCGGGATGAGCAGTACTTC. This rearrangement joins TRBV10-3 to TRBJ2-7; 10 bases align to TRBD1. V gave up 4 bases and J gave up 7 bases; unmatched junction bases: 10. Germline V lookup: CDR1 ENHRY, CDR2 SYGVKD. The length of the CDR3 is 15 residues.

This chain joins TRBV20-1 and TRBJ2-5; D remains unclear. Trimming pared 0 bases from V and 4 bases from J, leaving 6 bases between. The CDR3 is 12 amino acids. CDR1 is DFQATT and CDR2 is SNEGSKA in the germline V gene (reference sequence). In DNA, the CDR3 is TGCAGTGCTAGAGATTCCTCAGAGACCCAGTACTTC. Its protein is CSARDSSETQYF.

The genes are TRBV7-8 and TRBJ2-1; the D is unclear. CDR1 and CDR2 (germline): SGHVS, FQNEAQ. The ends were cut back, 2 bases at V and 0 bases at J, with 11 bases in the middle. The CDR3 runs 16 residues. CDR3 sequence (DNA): TGTGCCAGCAGCTTAATTCGGTCTAACTCCTACAATGAGCAGTTCTTC. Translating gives CASSLIRSNSYNEQFF.

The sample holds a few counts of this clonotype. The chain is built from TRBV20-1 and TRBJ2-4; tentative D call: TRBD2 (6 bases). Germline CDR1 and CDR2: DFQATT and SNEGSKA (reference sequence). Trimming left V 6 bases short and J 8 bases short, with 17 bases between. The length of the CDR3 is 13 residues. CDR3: CSATGVGVDIQYF. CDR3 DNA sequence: TGCAGTGCGACGGGGGTAGGAGTCGACATTCAGTACTTC.